The rows below give T cell receptor beta chains drawn from one sample of a study of OX40 agonist ivuxolimab in advanced cancers. Profiling relied on immunoSEQ multiplex PCR, and the TCRdb table lists in-frame clones only, not all of them. The sample has tens of thousands of clones, about nine tenths seen once; the top ten hold 0.37%. The sample here was CD4+ or CD8+ T cells sorted from blood, taken in a trial of the OX40 agonist ivuxolimab. The source is an adult with an advanced solid tumor such as melanoma, head and neck, liver or kidney cancer. Both conserved end residues are part of each CDR3. Each record gives: J gene, D gene, clone size, V gene, CDR3 DNA, CDR3 protein. A D gene is named only where the DNA matches it firmly. Clone size is shown for a subset of rows, as once, few, many or a class of expanded clone.

TRBJ1-1	.	few	TRBV5-1	TGCGCCACCTCAGGTGGAAGCTCTGAAGCTTTCTTT	CATSGGSSEAFF
TRBJ1-6	.	few	TRBV11-2	TGTGCCAGCAGCTCCCAAGGGGAATCACCCCTCCACTTT	CASSSQGESPLHF
TRBJ2-1	.	.	TRBV6-1	TGTGCCAGCAGTGATCCGGCCGACTACAATGAGCAGTTCTTC	CASSDPADYNEQFF
TRBJ1-2	.	.	TRBV30	TGTGCCTGGAGTACCCAGCGTAGTTTGGACTACACCTTC	CAWSTQRSLDYTF
TRBJ1-1	TRBD1	.	TRBV5-4	TGTGCCAGCAGCTACCGACAGGGGGCTGGGAACACTGAAGCTTTCTTT	CASSYRQGAGNTEAFF
TRBJ2-7	.	.	TRBV27	TGTGCCAGCAGTTTATCAGGAGCCGAGCAGTACTTC	CASSLSGAEQYF
TRBJ1-5	.	.	TRBV5-1	TGCGCCAGCAGCTTGTCAGCGGGTGGGCAGCCCCAGCATTTT	CASSLSAGGQPQHF
TRBJ2-3	.	.	TRBV7-2	TGTGCCAGCAGCTTAGATCCCACAGACACAGATACGCAGTATTTT	CASSLDPTDTDTQYF
TRBJ2-2	.	.	TRBV7-2	TGTGCCAGCAGCCCCTCGACTAGGTCGGGCGGGGAGCTGTTTTTT	CASSPSTRSGGELFF
TRBJ2-1	.	.	TRBV6-1	TGTGCCAGCATAATCACGAATGAGCAGTTCTTC	CASIITNEQFF
TRBJ2-5	TRBD2	.	TRBV18	TGTGCCAGCTCACCCCTAGCGGGAGGGGACGAGACCCAGTACTTC	CASSPLAGGDETQYF
TRBJ2-5	.	.	TRBV28	TGTGCCAGCGGGGATTTGGGGACCCAGTACTTC	CASGDLGTQYF
TRBJ2-7	TRBD2	.	TRBV18	TGTGCCAGCTCACCCAGCGGGGGGCCCTACGAGCAGTACTTC	CASSPSGGPYEQYF
TRBJ2-4	.	.	TRBV7-8	TGTGCCAGCAGCTCGGGGCCAGGGGTGGGAGACAAAAACATTCAGTACTTC	CASSSGPGVGDKNIQYF
TRBJ2-2	.	.	TRBV4-3	TGCGCCAGCAGCCAAGGGGACAACACCGGGGAGCTGTTTTTT	CASSQGDNTGELFF
TRBJ2-1	TRBD2	.	TRBV5-4	TGTGCCAGCAGCTTGGGACTAGCGGTAAATGAGCAGTTCTTC	CASSLGLAVNEQFF
TRBJ2-3	.	.	TRBV29-1	TGCAGCGTTGTAGGGCCTACAGATACGCAGTATTTT	CSVVGPTDTQYF
TRBJ2-1	TRBD1	.	TRBV5-4	TGTGCCAGCAGCTCCTCGGACAGGGGAGGACGTGAGCAGTTCTTC	CASSSSDRGGREQFF
TRBJ1-5	TRBD1	.	TRBV30	TGTGCCTGGGGACAGGGCGGCAATCAGCCCCAGCATTTT	CAWGQGGNQPQHF
TRBJ2-3	TRBD2	.	TRBV10-3	TGTGCCATCAGCCCAAACCCTGGGGTAGCGGGAGGGGGCACAGATACGCAGTATTTT	CAISPNPGVAGGGTDTQYF
TRBJ2-7	TRBD2	.	TRBV11-3	TGTGCCAGCAGCACTAGCGGGGGAACCTACGAGCAGTACTTC	CASSTSGGTYEQYF
TRBJ2-5	.	.	TRBV19	TGTGCCAGTAGCAGATTTGGGGCCCAAGAGACCCAGTACTTC	CASSRFGAQETQYF
TRBJ2-2	TRBD1	.	TRBV27	TGTGCCAGCAGTTCCTGGACAGGGAGGAACACCGGGGAGCTGTTTTTT	CASSSWTGRNTGELFF
TRBJ1-2	.	.	TRBV28	TGTGCCAGTTCGGGGGGAGCTAACTATGGCTACACCTTC	CASSGGANYGYTF
TRBJ2-3	.	.	TRBV19	TGTGCCAGTAGTATCGGATCGATAGGCAGCACAGATACGCAGTATTTT	CASSIGSIGSTDTQYF
TRBJ1-2	.	.	TRBV6-1	TGTGCCAGCAGTATGGACGGGGGAGTACCTGGCTACACCTTC	CASSMDGGVPGYTF
TRBJ2-3	.	once	TRBV18	TGTGCCAGCTCACCACCTGGTAGCACAGATACGCAGTATTTT	CASSPPGSTDTQYF
TRBJ1-2	.	.	TRBV27	TGTGCCAGCAAATACAGTCAGGGCTACACCTTC	CASKYSQGYTF
TRBJ2-3	TRBD2	.	TRBV6-5	TGTGCCAGCAGGTACGGGACTAGCGGACGAGGGGATACGCAGTATTTT	CASRYGTSGRGDTQYF
TRBJ1-1	TRBD1	.	TRBV15	TGTGCCACCAGCAGAGCACCGACAGGGTTGAACACTGAAGCTTTCTTT	CATSRAPTGLNTEAFF
TRBJ1-6	.	.	TRBV5-8	TGTGCCAGCAGTTATACAGGACAGTTGGGTAATTCACCCCTCCACTTT	CASSYTGQLGNSPLHF
TRBJ2-7	TRBD2	.	TRBV7-2	TGTGCCAGCAGCTTAGCCTCTCCGGGCGGGAGCTCCTACGAGCAGTACTTC	CASSLASPGGSSYEQYF
TRBJ2-5	.	.	TRBV28	TGTGCCAGCAGCCCCCGACCCGAAGAGACCCAGTACTTC	CASSPRPEETQYF
TRBJ1-1	.	.	TRBV7-9	TGTGCCAGCAGCTTCCAGACAGGCACCTTTGAAGCTTTCTTT	CASSFQTGTFEAFF
TRBJ1-6	.	.	TRBV19	TGTGCCAGTAAAGAGGGCAGCTCCTATAATTCACCCCTCCACTTT	CASKEGSSYNSPLHF
TRBJ2-7	.	.	TRBV6-1	TGTGCCAGTCAGGGCTACGAGCAGTACTTC	CASQGYEQYF
TRBJ1-5	.	.	TRBV15	TGTGCCACCAGCAGAGATAGGAATAGCGGCAATCAGCCCCAGCATTTT	CATSRDRNSGNQPQHF
TRBJ2-2	TRBD2	.	TRBV5-1	TGCGCCAGCAGCGGCCGCGGGGGGGACCACACCGGGGAGCTGTTTTTT	CASSGRGGDHTGELFF
TRBJ2-7	TRBD1	.	TRBV13	TGTGCCAGCAGCTTAGGAGGGACAGGGATCGGGTTCGAGCAGTACTTC	CASSLGGTGIGFEQYF
TRBJ1-6	.	.	TRBV21-1	TGTGCCAGCAGCAAAGCGCTGACAGGGATAAATTCACCCCTCCACTTT	CASSKALTGINSPLHF
TRBJ1-6	TRBD1	.	TRBV11-2	TGTGCCAGCAGCCCCCGACAGGGAAAATCACCCCTCCACTTT	CASSPRQGKSPLHF
TRBJ1-4	.	.	TRBV7-2	TGTGCCAGCAGCCTCGGGAGCGGGGAAAAACTGTTTTTT	CASSLGSGEKLFF
TRBJ2-1	TRBD2	.	TRBV5-1	TGCGCCAGCAGCTTGGCGGGGGGGCTTTACAATGAGCAGTTCTTC	CASSLAGGLYNEQFF
TRBJ2-1	TRBD1	.	TRBV7-2	TGTGCCAGCAGCCTCGGACAGGCCACCTACAATGAGCAGTTCTTC	CASSLGQATYNEQFF
TRBJ1-2	TRBD1	.	TRBV5-6	TGTGCCAGCAGCTTGACCGGGACAGACTATGGCTACACCTTC	CASSLTGTDYGYTF
TRBJ2-7	.	.	TRBV25-1	TGTGCCAGCAAACCGGCGGGACCATCCTACGAGCAGTACTTC	CASKPAGPSYEQYF
TRBJ2-5	.	.	TRBV2	TGTGCCAGCTCCTTTGACCAAGAGACCCAGTACTTC	CASSFDQETQYF
TRBJ1-2	.	.	TRBV27	TGTGCCAGCAGCGAAGACCTGTGGGTCGGCTACACCTTC	CASSEDLWVGYTF
TRBJ1-1	.	.	TRBV19	TGTGCCAGTGTCCAGGGTTTCTCTGAAGCTTTCTTT	CASVQGFSEAFF
TRBJ2-1	TRBD2	.	TRBV11-2	TGTGCCAGCAGGTCGGGACTAGCGGGGGGGAATGAGCAGTTCTTC	CASRSGLAGGNEQFF
TRBJ1-2	.	.	TRBV10-3	TGTGCCATCAGTGAGGCCGCAGGAACCTATGGCTACACCTTC	CAISEAAGTYGYTF
TRBJ2-1	.	.	TRBV7-8	TGTGCCAGCAGCTTAGTCCCGGGTTACAATGAGCAGTTCTTC	CASSLVPGYNEQFF
TRBJ1-2	TRBD1	.	TRBV27	TGTGCCAGCAGCCCTTATGCATCGCCCGACAGGGGATTCTATGGCTACACCTTC	CASSPYASPDRGFYGYTF
TRBJ2-7	.	.	TRBV7-2	TGTGCCAGCAGTCTTATCGGGACCGGAAACGAGCAGTACTTC	CASSLIGTGNEQYF
TRBJ1-2	TRBD1	once	TRBV2	TGTGCCTCCCAGAGGAGGGGGCCTAACTATGGCTACACCTTC	CASQRRGPNYGYTF
TRBJ2-1	.	.	TRBV2	TGTGCCAGCGGCAGCGGTAGCTGGAATGAGCAGTTCTTC	CASGSGSWNEQFF
TRBJ2-7	.	few	TRBV7-9	TGTGCCAGCAGCTCAGCCTGGGAGCAGTACTTC	CASSSAWEQYF
TRBJ2-2	.	few	TRBV14	TGTGCCAGCAGCCAACGGGAGGAGGGGGCGAACACCGGGGAGCTGTTTTTT	CASSQREEGANTGELFF
TRBJ2-7	.	.	TRBV6-4	TGTGCCAGCAGTGTAGGGGGACAAGTGGACTCCTACGAGCAGTACTTC	CASSVGGQVDSYEQYF
TRBJ1-2	TRBD1	.	TRBV18	TGTGCCAGCTCACCGCTGGGACAGGGGATGGAGGGCTACACCTTC	CASSPLGQGMEGYTF